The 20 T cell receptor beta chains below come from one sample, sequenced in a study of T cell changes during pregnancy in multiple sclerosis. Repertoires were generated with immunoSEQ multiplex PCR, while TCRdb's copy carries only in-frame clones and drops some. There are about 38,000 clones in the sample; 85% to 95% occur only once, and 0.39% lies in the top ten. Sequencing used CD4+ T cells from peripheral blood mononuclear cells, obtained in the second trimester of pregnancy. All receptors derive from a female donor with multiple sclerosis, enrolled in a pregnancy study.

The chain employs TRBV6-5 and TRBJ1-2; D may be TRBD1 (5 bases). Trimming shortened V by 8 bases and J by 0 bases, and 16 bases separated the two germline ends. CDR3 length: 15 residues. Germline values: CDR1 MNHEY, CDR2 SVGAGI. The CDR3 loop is CASGKPDRTNYGYTF. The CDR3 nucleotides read TGTGCCAGCGGGAAACCCGACAGAACTAACTATGGCTACACCTTC.

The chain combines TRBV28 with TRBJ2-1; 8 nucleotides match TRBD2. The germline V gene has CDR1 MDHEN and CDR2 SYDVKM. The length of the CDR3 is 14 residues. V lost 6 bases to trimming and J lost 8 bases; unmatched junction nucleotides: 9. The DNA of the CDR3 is TGTGCCAGCAGCCCGGGACTAGTTATCGATGAGCAGTTCTTC. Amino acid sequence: CASSPGLVIDEQFF.

CDR3 sequence: CASSPAGSYEQYF. The CDR3, as DNA: TGTGCCAGCTCACCAGCAGGTTCTTACGAGCAGTACTTC. This chain joins TRBV18 and TRBJ2-7; D is unclear. V dropped 2 bases and J dropped 4 bases, with 9 bases sitting between them. CDR1 and CDR2 from the germline V gene are KGHSH and LQKENI. CDR3 length: 13 amino acids.

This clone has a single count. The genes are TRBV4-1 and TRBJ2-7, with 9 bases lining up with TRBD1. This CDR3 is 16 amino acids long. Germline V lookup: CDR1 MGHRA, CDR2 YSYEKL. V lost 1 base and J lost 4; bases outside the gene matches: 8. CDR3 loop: CASSQAPTGGFYEQYF. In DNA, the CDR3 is TGCGCCAGCAGCCAAGCGCCCACAGGGGGCTTTTACGAGCAGTACTTC.

The CDR3: CASSPGTGRKWETQYF. In DNA, the CDR3 is TGCGCCAGCAGCCCCGGGACAGGGAGAAAGTGGGAGACCCAGTACTTC. The rearrangement uses TRBV5-1 and TRBJ2-5, with TRBD1 identical over 9 bases. CDR3 length: 16 residues. With V trimmed by 4 bases and J by 5 bases, 12 bases remained unmatched. Germline V gives CDR1 SGHRS, CDR2 YFSETQ.

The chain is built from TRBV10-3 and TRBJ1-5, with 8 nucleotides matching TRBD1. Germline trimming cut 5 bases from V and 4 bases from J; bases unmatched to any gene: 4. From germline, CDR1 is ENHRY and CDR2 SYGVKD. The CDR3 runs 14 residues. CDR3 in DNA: TGTGCCATCAGTCGAGGACAGGGAAATCAGCCCCAGCATTTT. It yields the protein CAISRGQGNQPQHF.

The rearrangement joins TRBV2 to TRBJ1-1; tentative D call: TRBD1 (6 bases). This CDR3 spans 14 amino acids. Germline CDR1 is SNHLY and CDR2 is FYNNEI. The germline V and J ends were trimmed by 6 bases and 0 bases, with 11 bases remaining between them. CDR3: CASRETGVNTEAFF. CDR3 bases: TGTGCCAGCAGGGAGACAGGAGTGAACACTGAAGCTTTCTTT.

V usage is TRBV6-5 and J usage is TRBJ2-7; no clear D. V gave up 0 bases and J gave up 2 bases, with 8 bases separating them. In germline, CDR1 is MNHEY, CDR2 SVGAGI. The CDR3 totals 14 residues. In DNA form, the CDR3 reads TGTGCCAGCAGTTACTCCGGAGCCACCTACGAGCAGTACTTC. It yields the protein CASSYSGATYEQYF.

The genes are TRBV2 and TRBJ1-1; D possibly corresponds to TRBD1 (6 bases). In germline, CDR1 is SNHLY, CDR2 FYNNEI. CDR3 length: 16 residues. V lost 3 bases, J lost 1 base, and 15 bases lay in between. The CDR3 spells CASSDGAQGQNTEAFF. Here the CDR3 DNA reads TGTGCCAGCAGTGACGGGGCCCAGGGGCAGAACACTGAAGCTTTCTTT.

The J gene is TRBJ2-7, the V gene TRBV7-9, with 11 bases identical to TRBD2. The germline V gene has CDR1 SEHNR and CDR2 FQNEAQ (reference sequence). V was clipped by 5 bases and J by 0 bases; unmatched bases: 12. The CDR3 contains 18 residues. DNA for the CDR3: TGTGCCAGCAGCCCTACCAGACTAGCGGGAAAGAGCTCCTACGAGCAGTACTTC. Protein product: CASSPTRLAGKSSYEQYF.

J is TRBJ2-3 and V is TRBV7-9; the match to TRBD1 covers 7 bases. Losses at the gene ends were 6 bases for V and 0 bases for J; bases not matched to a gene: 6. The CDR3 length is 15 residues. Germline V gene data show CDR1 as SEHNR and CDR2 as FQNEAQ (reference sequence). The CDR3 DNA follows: TGTGCCAGCAGTCCACAGGGGACGAGCACAGATACGCAGTATTTT. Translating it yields CASSPQGTSTDTQYF.

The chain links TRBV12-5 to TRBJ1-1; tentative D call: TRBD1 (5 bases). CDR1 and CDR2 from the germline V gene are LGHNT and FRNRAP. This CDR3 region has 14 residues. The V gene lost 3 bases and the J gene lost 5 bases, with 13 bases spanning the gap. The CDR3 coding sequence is TGTGCTAGTGGTTTTCTCCGGGGGGGAACTGAAGCTTTCTTT. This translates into CASGFLRGGTEAFF.

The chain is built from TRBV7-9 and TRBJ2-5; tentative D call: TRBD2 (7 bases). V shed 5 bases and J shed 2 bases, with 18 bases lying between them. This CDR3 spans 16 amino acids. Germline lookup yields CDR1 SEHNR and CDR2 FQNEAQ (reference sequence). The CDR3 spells CASSPGGGGPQETQYF. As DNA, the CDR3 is TGTGCCAGCAGCCCCGGGGGAGGGGGACCTCAAGAGACCCAGTACTTC. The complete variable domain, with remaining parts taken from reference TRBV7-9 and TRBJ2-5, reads DTGVSQNPRHKITKRGQNVTFRCDPISEHNRLYWYRQTLGQGPEFLTYFQNEAQLEKSRLLSDRFSAERPKGSFSTLEIQRTEQGDSAMYLCASSPGGGGPQETQYFGPGTRLLVL.

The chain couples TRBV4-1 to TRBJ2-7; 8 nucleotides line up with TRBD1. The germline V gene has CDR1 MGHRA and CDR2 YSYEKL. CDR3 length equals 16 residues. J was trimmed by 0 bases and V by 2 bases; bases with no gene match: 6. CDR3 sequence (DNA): TGCGCCAGCAGCCAATCCGGGACAGGAGCCTCCTACGAGCAGTACTTC. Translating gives CASSQSGTGASYEQYF.

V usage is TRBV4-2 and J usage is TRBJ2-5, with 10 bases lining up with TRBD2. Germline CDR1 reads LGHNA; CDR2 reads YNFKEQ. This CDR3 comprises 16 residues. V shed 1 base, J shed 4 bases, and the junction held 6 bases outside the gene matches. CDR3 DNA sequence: TGTGCCAGCAGCCAAGCCCAGGCTAGCGGGAGAGAGACCCAGTACTTC. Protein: CASSQAQASGRETQYF.

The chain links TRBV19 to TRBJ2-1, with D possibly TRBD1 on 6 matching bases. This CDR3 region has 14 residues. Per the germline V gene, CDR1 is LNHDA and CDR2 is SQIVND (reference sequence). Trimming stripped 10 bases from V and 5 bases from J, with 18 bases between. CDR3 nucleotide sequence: TGTGCCACCAGGCACAGGGTCACCGACAATGAGCAGTTCTTC. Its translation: CATRHRVTDNEQFF. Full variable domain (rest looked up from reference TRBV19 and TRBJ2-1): DGGITQSPKYLFRKEGQNVTLSCEQNLNHDAMYWYRQDPGQGLRLIYYSQIVNDFQKGDIAEGYSVSREKKESFPLTVTSAQKNPTAFYLCATRHRVTDNEQFFGPGTRLTVL.

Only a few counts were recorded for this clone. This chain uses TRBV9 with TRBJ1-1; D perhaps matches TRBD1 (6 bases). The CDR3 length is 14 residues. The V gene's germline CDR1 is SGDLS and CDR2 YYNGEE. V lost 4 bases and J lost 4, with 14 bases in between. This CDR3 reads CASSSTGQGTEAFF. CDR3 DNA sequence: TGTGCCAGCAGCTCCACAGGGCAGGGCACTGAAGCTTTCTTT. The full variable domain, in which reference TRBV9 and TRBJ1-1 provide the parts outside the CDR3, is DSGVTQTPKHLITATGQRVTLRCSPRSGDLSVYWYQQSLDQGLQFLIQYYNGEERAKGNILERFSAQQFPDLHSELNLSSLELGDSALYFCASSSTGQGTEAFFGQGTRLTVV.

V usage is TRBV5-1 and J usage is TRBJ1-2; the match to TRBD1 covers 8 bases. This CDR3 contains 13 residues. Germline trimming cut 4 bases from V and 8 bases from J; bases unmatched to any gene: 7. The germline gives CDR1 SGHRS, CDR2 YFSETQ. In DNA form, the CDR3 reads TGCGCCAGCAGCCCCGGACAGGGCGGAGGCTACACCTTC. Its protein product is CASSPGQGGGYTF.

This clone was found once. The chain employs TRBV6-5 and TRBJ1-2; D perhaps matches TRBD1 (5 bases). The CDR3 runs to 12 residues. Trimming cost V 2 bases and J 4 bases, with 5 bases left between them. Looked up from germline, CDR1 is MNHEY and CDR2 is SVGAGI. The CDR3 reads CASSYRGYGYTF. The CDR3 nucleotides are TGTGCCAGCAGTTACAGGGGCTATGGCTACACCTTC.

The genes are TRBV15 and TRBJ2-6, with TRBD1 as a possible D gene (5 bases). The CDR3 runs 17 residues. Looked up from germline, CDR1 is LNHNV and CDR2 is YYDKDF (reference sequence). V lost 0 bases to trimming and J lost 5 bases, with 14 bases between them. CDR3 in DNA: TGTGCCACCAGCAGAGATAAAGGGGTGCAGTGGGCCAACGTCCTGACTTTC. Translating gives CATSRDKGVQWANVLTF.